What follows describes a single T cell receptor (beta chain). This sample was taken from a study of blood T cell repertoires in COVID-19. Study information: PBMCs, B-cell-depleted T cells, or T cells were the source of the cDNA or gDNA that made up the material.

Seattle's enrolled individuals joined amid active infection and were then monitored longitudinally. Per the authors' pipeline: Reference gene primer amplification yielded estimated nucleated cell counts. TCRdb keeps only in-frame clones here, not all; method: immunoSEQ multiplex PCR. The V and J calls and clone size come from that table; D and trimming were worked out from the DNA. The sample lists 80,000 to 100,000 clones, about 91% occurring once. The sample consisted of peripheral blood. The sequence was collected from a man in his forties or fifties with COVID-19, enrolled during active disease.

CDR3 amino acids: CASSPEIQGSPYNEQFF. The CDR3 coding sequence is TGTGCCAGCAGCCCGGAAATCCAGGGGAGTCCTTACAATGAGCAGTTCTTC. The chain combines TRBV9 with TRBJ2-1, with D maybe TRBD1 (6 bases). The CDR3 sequence is 17 residues long. V gave up 4 bases and J gave up 4 bases, with 21 bases separating them. Germline CDR1 and CDR2: SGDLS and YYNGEE.